These 12 T cell receptor beta chains originate from one sample sequenced in a study of identifying expanded T cells in peripheral blood. Here immunoSEQ multiplex PCR was the method, and the copy in TCRdb shows in-frame clones only, minus some. The sample has roughly 63,000 clones, about four fifths seen once. The sample was blood. These receptors were obtained from a person aged 18 to 75 in good health.

The sample holds one count of this clone. The rearrangement uses TRBV5-1 and TRBJ2-1; the D is unclear. Trimming cost V 1 base and J 3 bases, with 11 bases left between them. The CDR3 is made up of 15 amino acids. CDR1 and CDR2 (germline): SGHRS, YFSETQ. CDR3 sequence: CASSLTADIYNEQFF. The CDR3 DNA reads TGCGCCAGCAGCTTGACTGCGGATATCTACAATGAGCAGTTCTTC. Supplemented by reference TRBV5-1 and TRBJ2-1, the full variable domain reads KAGVTQTPRYLIKTRGQQVTLSCSPISGHRSVSWYQQTPGQGLQFLFEYFSETQRNKGNFPGRFSGRQFSNSRSEMNVSTLELGDSALYLCASSLTADIYNEQFFGPGTRLTVL.

The rearrangement uses TRBV15 and TRBJ2-5; either TRBD1 or TRBD2 may supply D (5 bases each). This CDR3 spans 16 amino acids. V lost 0 bases, J lost 2 bases, and 13 bases lay in between. The germline gives CDR1 LNHNV, CDR2 YYDKDF (reference sequence). The CDR3: CATSRDRGPGQETQYF. Here the CDR3 DNA reads TGTGCCACCAGCAGAGATCGGGGCCCGGGGCAAGAGACCCAGTACTTC. The full variable domain, rest sourced from reference TRBV15 and TRBJ2-5, is DAMVIQNPRYQVTQFGKPVTLSCSQTLNHNVMYWYQQKSSQAPKLLFHYYDKDFNNEADTPDNFQSRRPNTSFCFLDIRSPGLGDTAMYLCATSRDRGPGQETQYFGPGTRLLVL.

The DNA of the CDR3 is TGTGCCAGCAGTGAATCGGTGGGGGATGGCTACACCTTC. The encoded protein is CASSESVGDGYTF. The gene calls are TRBV6-1 and TRBJ1-2, with TRBD1 as a possible D gene (5 bases). Trimming pared 2 bases from V and 6 bases from J, leaving 10 bases between. The V gene's germline CDR1 is MNHNS and CDR2 SASEGT. The CDR3 has 13 residues.

The V and J genes are TRBV7-3 and TRBJ1-3; D uncertain. The CDR3 covers 15 residues. Trimming left V 2 bases short and J 1 base short, with 9 bases between. The germline V gene has CDR1 SGHTA and CDR2 FQGTGA. The CDR3 spells CASSLFSGSGNTIYF. Written as DNA, the CDR3 is TGTGCCAGCAGCTTATTCTCTGGGTCTGGAAACACCATATATTTT.

This chain connects TRBV6-6 to TRBJ2-7, with 11 bases identical to TRBD2. The CDR3 sequence is 14 residues long. V shed 5 bases, J shed 4 bases, and the junction held 4 bases outside the gene matches. From germline, CDR1 is MNHNY and CDR2 SVGAGI (reference sequence). Here the CDR3 DNA reads TGTGCCAGCAGTACCCTAGCGGGAGGTTACGAGCAGTACTTC. This encodes CASSTLAGGYEQYF.

The V gene is TRBV9, the J gene TRBJ2-1; D might be TRBD2 (6 bases). This CDR3 spans 15 amino acids. Trimming cost V 0 bases and J 4 bases, with 11 bases left between them. Germline-derived CDR1 and CDR2 are SGDLS and YYNGEE. The CDR3 region has the DNA TGTGCCAGCAGCGTAGATGGGGGGATATACAATGAGCAGTTCTTC. It translates to CASSVDGGIYNEQFF.

The J gene is TRBJ2-3, the V gene TRBV19, with D hard to call. The CDR3 covers 14 residues. V was cut by 0 bases and J by 4 bases, with 8 bases left in between. Germline CDR1 is LNHDA and CDR2 is SQIVND (reference sequence). CDR3 protein: CASSIDDMADTQYF. The DNA for the CDR3 is TGTGCCAGTAGTATAGATGATATGGCAGATACGCAGTATTTT.

The CDR3 DNA reads as TGCGCCAGCAGCTCACGACTAGGAGACACCGGGGAGCTGTTTTTT. This encodes CASSSRLGDTGELFF. V and J are TRBV5-1 and TRBJ2-2; D is perhaps TRBD2 (6 bases). The CDR3 totals 15 residues. With 3 bases removed from V and 3 bases from J, the gap between germline ends came to 12 bases. Germline assignment: CDR1 SGHRS and CDR2 YFSETQ.

The count of this clone is one. The CDR3 sequence: CASSDSGRTYEQYF. The CDR3 DNA follows: TGTGCCAGCAGTGACTCGGGGCGTACCTACGAGCAGTACTTC. This chain connects TRBV6-1 to TRBJ2-7, with D possibly called TRBD1 or TRBD2 (5 bases each). Germline V gives CDR1 MNHNS, CDR2 SASEGT. The length of the CDR3 is 14 residues. V lost 3 bases to trimming and J lost 2 bases, with 11 bases between them.

The chain couples TRBV5-4 to TRBJ1-3; unclear D gene. Germline assignment: CDR1 SGHNT and CDR2 YYREEE (reference sequence). The CDR3 sequence is 14 residues long. Trimming took 4 bases from V and 0 from J, leaving 8 bases between them. The CDR3 loop is CASSPQVSGNTIYF. CDR3 DNA: TGTGCCAGCAGCCCACAAGTCTCTGGAAACACCATATATTTT.

J is TRBJ2-1 and V is TRBV10-2; no definite D call. Germline V lookup: CDR1 WSHSY, CDR2 SAAADI. The CDR3 contains 10 residues. Between the trimmed V and J ends, which lost 7 bases and 5 bases, there was a span of 3 bases. The DNA of the CDR3 is TGCGCCAGCATGAACAATGAGCAGTTCTTC. It codes for CASMNNEQFF.

Written as DNA, the CDR3 is TGTGCCAGCAAAGGGGACAGCTCCTACGAGCAGTACGTC. Its protein product is CASKGDSSYEQYV. The chain links TRBV2 to TRBJ2-7; 7 bases are shared with TRBD1. J lost 0 bases, V lost 7 bases, and 3 bases had no gene match. Germline lookup yields CDR1 SNHLY and CDR2 FYNNEI. This CDR3 has 13 amino acids.